Sequencing of this T cell receptor beta chain was carried out in a study of Ad26.COV2.S vaccination and SARS-CoV-2 variants. At the level of the study: Donor was in the COV1001 Ad26.COV2.S trial arm. Once or twice, 56 days apart, Ad26.COV2.S was delivered intramuscularly.

Germline V gene sequence: CDR1 KGHDR, CDR2 SFDVKD. The V end was cut by 5 bases, the J end by 6 bases, with 6 bases between. This CDR3 is built from 12 residues. Study-wide findings and caveats: The authors reported substantial breadth in spike-specific CD8+ and CD4+ T cell responses after vaccination.

Stated treatment: 19 received Ad26.COV2.S at low or high dose, single or two shots; about 5 received placebo; per-sample allocation not given. At day 63 after the first vaccine or placebo injection, samples were drawn. An Ad26 vector was used to express Wuhan-strain SARS-CoV-2 spike as the vaccine. To note about this clone: Its antigen is unknown.

Using immunoSEQ multiplex PCR, the repertoire was profiled, and TCRdb retains in-frame clones only, with some absent. The sample gives over 200,000 clones, around 87% of which show up once; approximately 11% is in the top ten. The clonotype originates from a person aged 18-65 years who received the Ad26.COV2.S COVID-19 vaccine or a placebo. The chain uses TRBV24-1 and TRBJ2-2, with D possibly being TRBD2 (6 bases). The sample in question was peripheral blood, obtained in a trial of Ad26.COV2.S vaccine versus placebo. Here the CDR3 DNA reads TGTGCCACCAGTGCGGGGGCCGGGGAGCTGTTTTTT. It encodes CATSAGAGELFF.